The 17 T cell receptor beta chains below were found in one sample sequenced in a study of T-cell memory formation after mild COVID-19. One entry per CDR3 protein, called by TCRdb with MiXCR from the 5' RACE reads. The sample holds about 45,000 distinct CDR3 sequences, roughly 9% seen once. Sequencing used PBMCs or a T cell subset sorted from them (not recorded which). All receptors derive from an adult woman who had mild COVID-19 (a few samples of this study predate the infection). Cell type and time point are not known.

This clonotype was seen a few times. The chain combines TRBV24-1 with TRBJ2-4, with TRBD1 as a possible D gene (6 bases). This CDR3 is 15 amino acids long. Per the germline V gene, CDR1 is KGHDR and CDR2 is SFDVKD. The V end lost 0 bases, the J end lost 4 bases, and 9 bases lay between the germline ends. In DNA form, the CDR3 reads TGTGCCACCAGTGATTTGTCTGGACAGAAAAACATTCAGTACTTC. Protein: CATSDLSGQKNIQYF.

The chain recombines TRBV10-3 with TRBJ2-1, with D maybe TRBD2 (5 bases). Trimming took 4 bases from V and 5 from J, leaving 18 bases between them. CDR3 length: 16 amino acids. Germline V lookup: CDR1 ENHRY, CDR2 SYGVKD. CDR3 in DNA: TGTGCCATCAGTGGGAGAGGTATCCGAGGGAACAATGAGCAGTTCTTC. The encoded protein is CAISGRGIRGNNEQFF.

The V gene is TRBV20-1, the J gene TRBJ2-7; no firm D call. Trimming pared 1 base from V and 2 bases from J, leaving 15 bases between. Germline CDR1 DFQATT, CDR2 SNEGSKA (reference sequence). The CDR3 is 15 residues long. CDR3 in amino acids: CSARVPGYSPYEQYF. The CDR3 DNA is TGCAGTGCTAGAGTTCCGGGCTACTCCCCCTACGAGCAGTACTTC.

In this sample, this clonotype turned up a few times. This chain uses TRBV7-2 with TRBJ2-2; D call uncertain. Germline CDR1 SGHTA, CDR2 FQGNSA. The ends were cut back, 5 bases at V and 8 bases at J, with 9 bases in the middle. The CDR3 extends over 12 amino acids. CDR3 sequence (DNA): TGTGCCAGCAGCATAAACCGGGGGGAGCTGTTTTTT. Translation: CASSINRGELFF.

There are a few counts of this clonotype. V usage is TRBV14 and J usage is TRBJ2-7, with 7 positions matching TRBD1. This CDR3 is 14 amino acids long. CDR1 and CDR2 (germline): SGHDN, FVKESK. V shed 3 bases and J 4 bases; nucleotides not matched to a gene: 6. The CDR3 bases are TGTGCCAGCAGCCAGGGAAGGGGGCTATACGAGCAGTACTTC. Translation gives CASSQGRGLYEQYF.

This clonotype was detected many times. The chain recombines TRBV29-1 with TRBJ2-3, with TRBD2 matching over 9 bases. Germline CDR1 and CDR2: SQVTM and ANQGSEA. The CDR3 has 17 amino acids. Germline trimming cut 4 bases from V and 0 bases from J; bases unmatched to any gene: 11. CDR3 sequence: CSVVRISGGFSTDTQYF. CDR3 nucleotides: TGCAGCGTTGTGCGTATTAGCGGGGGATTTAGCACAGATACGCAGTATTTT.

This clonotype was seen a handful of times. V usage is TRBV9 and J usage is TRBJ2-3, with a possible D match to TRBD1 (6 bases). Looked up from germline, CDR1 is SGDLS and CDR2 is YYNGEE. V was trimmed by 4 bases and J by 0 bases, leaving 12 bases between them. This CDR3 has 15 residues. The CDR3 DNA sequence: TGTGCCAGCAGCCAATGGACAGTTAGCACAGATACGCAGTATTTT. Amino acid sequence: CASSQWTVSTDTQYF.

This clonotype has a count of ten or more. This rearrangement joins TRBV6-1 to TRBJ2-7; 10 nucleotides align to TRBD2. With V trimmed by 4 bases and J by 3 bases, 12 bases remained unmatched. Germline V gene lookup returns CDR1 MNHNS and CDR2 SASEGT. The CDR3 runs 17 residues. The CDR3 DNA is TGTGCCAGCAGTGTACCAAGCGGGGGGGCCCAGGTCTACGAGCAGTACTTC. Protein sequence: CASSVPSGGAQVYEQYF.

This clonotype was detected a few times. V is TRBV24-1 and J is TRBJ2-1, with 8 bases fitting TRBD1. Germline V gives CDR1 KGHDR, CDR2 SFDVKD. The CDR3 is 13 residues long. The trim removed 4 bases at V and 11 bases at J, leaving 6 bases unmatched. The CDR3 protein is CATSEAGQEKQFF. Here the CDR3 DNA reads TGTGCCACCAGTGAGGCGGGACAGGAGAAGCAGTTCTTC.

The table lists this clonotype with a few counts. The chain uses TRBV10-3 and TRBJ1-5; the match to TRBD1 covers 8 bases. The CDR3 runs to 13 residues. Losses at the gene ends were 10 bases for V and 7 bases for J; bases not matched to a gene: 9. The germline CDR1 and CDR2 sequences are ENHRY and SYGVKD. This CDR3 reads CASWTGREQPQHF. In DNA, the CDR3 is TGTGCCAGCTGGACAGGGAGGGAGCAGCCCCAGCATTTT.

By proportion, this clonotype is medium-sized. The genes are TRBV9 and TRBJ2-2; possibly TRBD1 or TRBD2 for D (7 bases each). This CDR3 comprises 16 residues. Germline V gives CDR1 SGDLS, CDR2 YYNGEE. Trimming removed 6 bases at V and 7 bases at J, with 22 bases between. CDR3 sequence (DNA): TGTGCCAGCACCCCTGTTCAGGGGGGGCTGGTCGGGGAGCTGTTTTTT. Protein sequence: CASTPVQGGLVGELFF.

This clonotype was observed a few times. This chain links TRBV7-9 with TRBJ1-2, with D hard to call. V was shortened by 1 base and J by 10 bases, with 16 bases between the two germline ends. The CDR3 sequence is 14 residues long. The germline CDR1 and CDR2 sequences are SEHNR and FQNEAQ (reference sequence). The CDR3 DNA sequence: TGTGCCAGCAGCTTAGGCCCGCGTTCGCTCGACTACACCTTC. Amino acids: CASSLGPRSLDYTF.

This clonotype showed up many times. The rearrangement uses TRBV7-9 and TRBJ2-3; D is ambiguous. The germline V gene encodes CDR1 SEHNR and CDR2 FQNEAQ (reference sequence). CDR3 size: 14 residues. Between the trimmed V and J ends, which lost 5 bases and 2 bases, there was a span of 11 bases. CDR3 sequence reads: CASSPSSSTDTQYF. CDR3 sequence (DNA): TGTGCCAGCAGCCCAAGTAGTTCCACAGATACGCAGTATTTT.

The chain is built from TRBV6-5 and TRBJ1-2; D not certain. This CDR3 has 13 residues. Trimming pared 7 bases from V and 4 bases from J, leaving 13 bases between. Per germline, CDR1 MNHEY and CDR2 SVGAGI. DNA of the CDR3: TGTGCCAGCACCATAGGAACAGCCTATGGCTACACCTTC. It encodes CASTIGTAYGYTF.

The chain joins TRBV12-3 or TRBV12-4 to TRBJ1-1; TRBD1 is a possible D gene (6 bases). This CDR3 spans 13 amino acids. V was clipped by 6 bases and J by 5 bases, with 13 bases between them. The CDR3, as DNA: TGTGCCAGCAGCCTTCGGGGGGCGACTGAAGCTTTCTTT. This translates into CASSLRGATEAFF.

Ten or more counts support this clonotype. The genes are TRBV28 and TRBJ2-3; D is undetermined. The CDR3 extends over 15 amino acids. Trimming pared 5 bases from V and 2 bases from J, leaving 14 bases between. CDR1 is MDHEN and CDR2 is SYDVKM in the germline V gene. The CDR3 region is CASSDPTRHTDTQYF. Written as DNA, the CDR3 is TGTGCCAGCAGTGATCCAACAAGGCACACAGATACGCAGTATTTT.

The chain couples TRBV5-1 to TRBJ2-6; D may be TRBD1 (5 bases). Germline lookup yields CDR1 SGHRS and CDR2 YFSETQ. The germline V and J ends were trimmed by 7 bases and 4 bases, with 18 bases remaining between them. This CDR3 is 16 amino acids long. CDR3 protein: CASEFTPGSGANVLTF. The CDR3 bases are TGCGCCAGCGAGTTCACCCCAGGGTCAGGGGCCAACGTCCTGACTTTC.